This T cell receptor beta chain was identified in a study of cytomegalovirus exposure and HLA in healthy donors. The germline gives CDR1 MNHEY, CDR2 SVGAGI. V was cut by 6 bases and J by 3 bases, with 14 bases left in between. This CDR3 has 14 amino acids. Notes on this clone: Its specificity is not known.

Findings and limits, study-wide: In most subjects, TCR beta sequences reportedly gave accurate predictions of HLA-A and HLA-B alleles. There were some public TCRs occurring in many donors, but most TCR sequences were rare.

The PCR ran on 60 Vbeta and 13 Jbeta primers. Here immunoSEQ multiplex PCR was the method, and the copy in TCRdb shows in-frame clones only, minus some. The data hold approximately 150,000 clones, with approximately 80% observed a single time. Material for sequencing was PBMCs. This clonotype originated in a woman in her 30s in good health and CMV-seropositive. V and J are TRBV6-5 and TRBJ1-1; TRBD1 is a possible D gene (5 bases). This CDR3 is CASRTRIRDTEAFF. CDR3 nucleotides: TGTGCCAGCAGAACACGAATCAGGGACACTGAAGCTTTCTTT.